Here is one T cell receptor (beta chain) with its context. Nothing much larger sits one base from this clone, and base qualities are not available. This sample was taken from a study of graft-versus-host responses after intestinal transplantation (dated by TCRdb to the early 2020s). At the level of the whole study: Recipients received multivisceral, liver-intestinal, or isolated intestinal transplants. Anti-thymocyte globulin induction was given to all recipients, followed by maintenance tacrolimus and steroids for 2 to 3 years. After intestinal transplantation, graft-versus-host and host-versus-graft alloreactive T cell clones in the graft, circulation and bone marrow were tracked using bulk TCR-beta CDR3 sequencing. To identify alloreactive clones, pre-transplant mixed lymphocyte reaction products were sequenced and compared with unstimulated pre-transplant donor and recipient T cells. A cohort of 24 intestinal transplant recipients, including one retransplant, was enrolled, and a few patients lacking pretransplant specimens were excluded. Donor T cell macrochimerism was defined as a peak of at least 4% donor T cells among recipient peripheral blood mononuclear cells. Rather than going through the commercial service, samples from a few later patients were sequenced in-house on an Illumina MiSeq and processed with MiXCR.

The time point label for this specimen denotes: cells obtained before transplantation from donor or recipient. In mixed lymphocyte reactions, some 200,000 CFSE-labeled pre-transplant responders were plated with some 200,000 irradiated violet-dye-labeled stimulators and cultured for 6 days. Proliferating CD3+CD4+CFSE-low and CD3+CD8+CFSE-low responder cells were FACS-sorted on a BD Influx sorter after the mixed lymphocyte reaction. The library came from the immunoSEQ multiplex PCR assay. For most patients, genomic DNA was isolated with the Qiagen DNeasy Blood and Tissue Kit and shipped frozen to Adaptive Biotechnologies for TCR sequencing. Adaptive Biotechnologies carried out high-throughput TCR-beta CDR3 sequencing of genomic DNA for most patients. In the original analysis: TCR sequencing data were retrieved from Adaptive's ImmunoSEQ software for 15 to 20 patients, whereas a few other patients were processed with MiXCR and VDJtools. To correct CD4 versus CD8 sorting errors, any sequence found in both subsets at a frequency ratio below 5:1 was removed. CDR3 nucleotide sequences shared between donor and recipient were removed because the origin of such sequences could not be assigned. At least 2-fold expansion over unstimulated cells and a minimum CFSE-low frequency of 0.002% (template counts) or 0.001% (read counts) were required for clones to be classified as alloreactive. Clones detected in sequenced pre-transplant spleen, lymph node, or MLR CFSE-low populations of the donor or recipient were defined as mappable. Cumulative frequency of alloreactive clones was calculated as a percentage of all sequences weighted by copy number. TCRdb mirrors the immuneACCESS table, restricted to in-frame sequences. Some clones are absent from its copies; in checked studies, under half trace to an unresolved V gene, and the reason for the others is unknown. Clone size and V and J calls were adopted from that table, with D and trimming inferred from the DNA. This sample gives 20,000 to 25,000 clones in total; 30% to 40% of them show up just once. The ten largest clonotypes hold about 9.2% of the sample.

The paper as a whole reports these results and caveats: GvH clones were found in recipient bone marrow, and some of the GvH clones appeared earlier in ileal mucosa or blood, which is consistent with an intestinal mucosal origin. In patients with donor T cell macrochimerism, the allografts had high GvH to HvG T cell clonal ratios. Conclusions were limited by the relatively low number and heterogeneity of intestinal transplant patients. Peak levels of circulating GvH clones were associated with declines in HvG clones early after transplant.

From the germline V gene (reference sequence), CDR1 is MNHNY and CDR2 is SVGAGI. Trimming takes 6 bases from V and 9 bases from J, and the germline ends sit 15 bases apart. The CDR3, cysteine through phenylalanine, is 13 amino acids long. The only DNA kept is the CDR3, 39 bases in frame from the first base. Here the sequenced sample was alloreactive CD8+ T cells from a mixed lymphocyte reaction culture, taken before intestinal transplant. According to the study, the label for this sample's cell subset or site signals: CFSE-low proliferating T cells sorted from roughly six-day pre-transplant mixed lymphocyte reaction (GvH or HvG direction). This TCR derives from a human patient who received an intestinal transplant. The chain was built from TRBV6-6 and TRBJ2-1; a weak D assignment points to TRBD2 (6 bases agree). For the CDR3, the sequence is CASSLGGLSEQFF. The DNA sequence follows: TGTGCCAGCAGCCTCGGGGGACTGAGTGAGCAGTTCTTC.